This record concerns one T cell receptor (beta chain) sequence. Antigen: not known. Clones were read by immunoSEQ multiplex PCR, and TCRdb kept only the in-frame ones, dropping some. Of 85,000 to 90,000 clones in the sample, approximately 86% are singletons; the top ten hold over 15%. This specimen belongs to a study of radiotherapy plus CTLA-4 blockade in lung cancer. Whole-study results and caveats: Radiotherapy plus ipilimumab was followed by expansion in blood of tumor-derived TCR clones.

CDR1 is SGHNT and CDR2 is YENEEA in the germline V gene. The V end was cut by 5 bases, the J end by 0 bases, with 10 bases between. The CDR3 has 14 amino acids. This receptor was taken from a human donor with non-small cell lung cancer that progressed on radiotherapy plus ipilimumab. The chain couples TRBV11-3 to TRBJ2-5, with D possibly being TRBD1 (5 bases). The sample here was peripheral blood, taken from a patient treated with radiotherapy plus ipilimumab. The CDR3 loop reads CASSHRTNQETQYF. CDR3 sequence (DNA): TGTGCCAGCAGCCACCGGACAAACCAAGAGACCCAGTACTTC.